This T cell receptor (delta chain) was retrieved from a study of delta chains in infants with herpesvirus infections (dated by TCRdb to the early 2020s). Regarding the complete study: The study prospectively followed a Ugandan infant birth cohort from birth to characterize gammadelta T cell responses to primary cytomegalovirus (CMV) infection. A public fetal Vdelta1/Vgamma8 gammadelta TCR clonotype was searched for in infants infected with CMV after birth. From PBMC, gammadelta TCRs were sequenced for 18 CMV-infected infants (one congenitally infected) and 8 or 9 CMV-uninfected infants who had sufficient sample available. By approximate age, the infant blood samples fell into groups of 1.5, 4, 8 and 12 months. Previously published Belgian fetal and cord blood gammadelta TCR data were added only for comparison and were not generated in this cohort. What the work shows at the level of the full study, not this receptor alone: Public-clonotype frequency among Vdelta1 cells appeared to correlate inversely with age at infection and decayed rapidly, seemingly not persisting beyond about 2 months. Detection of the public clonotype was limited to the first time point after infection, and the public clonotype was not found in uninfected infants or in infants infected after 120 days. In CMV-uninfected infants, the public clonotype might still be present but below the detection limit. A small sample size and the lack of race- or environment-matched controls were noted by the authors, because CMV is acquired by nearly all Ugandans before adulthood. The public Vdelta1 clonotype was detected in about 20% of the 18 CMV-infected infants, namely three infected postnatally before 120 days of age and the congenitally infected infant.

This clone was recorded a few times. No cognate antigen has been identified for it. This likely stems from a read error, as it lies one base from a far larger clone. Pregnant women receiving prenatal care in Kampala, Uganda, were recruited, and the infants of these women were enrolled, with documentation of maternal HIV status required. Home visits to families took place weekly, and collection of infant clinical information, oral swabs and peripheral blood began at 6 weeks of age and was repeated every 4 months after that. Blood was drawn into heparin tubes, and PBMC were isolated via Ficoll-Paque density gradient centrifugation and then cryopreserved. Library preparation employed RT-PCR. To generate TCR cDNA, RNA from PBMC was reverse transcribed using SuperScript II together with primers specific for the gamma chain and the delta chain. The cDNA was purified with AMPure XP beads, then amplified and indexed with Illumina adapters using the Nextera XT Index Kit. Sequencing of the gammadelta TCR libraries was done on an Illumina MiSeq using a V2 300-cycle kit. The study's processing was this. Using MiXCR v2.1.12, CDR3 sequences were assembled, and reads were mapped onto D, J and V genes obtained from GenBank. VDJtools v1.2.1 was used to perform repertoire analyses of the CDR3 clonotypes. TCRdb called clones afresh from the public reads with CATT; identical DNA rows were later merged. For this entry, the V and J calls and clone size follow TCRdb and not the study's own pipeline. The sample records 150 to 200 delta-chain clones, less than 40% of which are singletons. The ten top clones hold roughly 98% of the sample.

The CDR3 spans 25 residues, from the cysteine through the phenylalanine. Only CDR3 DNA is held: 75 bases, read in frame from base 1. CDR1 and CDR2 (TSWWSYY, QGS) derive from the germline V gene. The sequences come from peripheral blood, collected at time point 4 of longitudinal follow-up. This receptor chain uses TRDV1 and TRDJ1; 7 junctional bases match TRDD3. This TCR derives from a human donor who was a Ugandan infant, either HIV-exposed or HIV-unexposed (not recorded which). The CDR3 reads CALGEMGFWISYWGWGPLGTDELIF. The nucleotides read TGTGCTCTTGGGGAAATGGGGTTTTGGATCTCTTACTGGGGATGGGGACCCCTCGGGACCGATGAACTCATCTTT.